This TCR beta chain was sequenced during a study of OX40 agonist ivuxolimab in advanced cancers. The wider study: Treatment of patients was with ivuxolimab, an agonistic anti-OX40 (CD134) antibody.

Generated by immunoSEQ multiplex PCR, the TCRdb table keeps only in-frame clones and is missing some. The sample includes under 90,000 clones, more than 70% of them seen just once. V lost 0 bases, J lost 7 bases, and 16 bases lay in between. CDR3 size: 16 residues. Germline CDR1 is KGHSH and CDR2 is LQKENI. The sequencing used CD4+ or CD8+ T cells sorted from blood, collected in a trial of the OX40 agonist ivuxolimab. The chain links TRBV18 to TRBJ2-1, with D possibly matching TRBD1 (5 bases). The clonotype originates from an adult with an advanced solid tumor such as melanoma, head and neck, liver or kidney cancer. CDR3 nucleotides: TGTGCCAGCTCACCACCCCAGGGCGGTATAGGGAATGAGCAGTTCTTC. This codes for CASSPPQGGIGNEQFF.